This T cell receptor beta chain was sequenced during a study of CD8 T cells in Susac syndrome. Random hexamers were used to reverse transcribe roughly 0.5 to 1 ug of RNA. MiXCR, run by TCRdb on the immunoSEQ multiplex PCR reads, gives a single entry per CDR3 protein. The sample has approximately 150,000 distinct CDR3 sequences, 75% to 90% seen once. V lost 6 bases, J lost 0 bases, and 15 bases lay in between. Germline V lookup: CDR1 MDHEN, CDR2 SYDVKM. This CDR3 is 15 amino acids long. The sample was CD8+ T cells from PBMCs. This chain joins TRBV28 and TRBJ2-7; D is possibly TRBD1 (6 bases). The TCR comes from a human donor with multiple sclerosis. CDR3 protein: CASSSRDTSSYEQYF. The DNA of the CDR3 is TGTGCCAGCAGCAGCCGGGACACAAGCTCCTACGAGCAGTACTTC.